This TCR beta chain emerged from a study of cytomegalovirus exposure and HLA in healthy donors. The PCR used 60 Vbeta and 13 Jbeta primers. The data were produced by immunoSEQ multiplex PCR, yet TCRdb's version contains in-frame clones alone and is incomplete. In the table there are 130,000 to 150,000 clones, 75% to 80% of which are singletons. This CDR3 has 14 amino acids. Per germline, CDR1 SQVTM and CDR2 ANQGSEA. V dropped 7 bases and J dropped 4; count of bases not matched to a gene: 10. In regard to this clone: Its cognate antigen is unknown.

Findings of the study overall: A missense variant in DCLRE1C was later tied to TCR beta V- and J-gene trimming. About 180 TCR beta chains were listed as cytomegalovirus-associated. Prior analysis indicated that the majority of TCR beta V segments exhibited productivity approximately 87% or approximately 30% of the time.

Healthy bone marrow donors formed the donor group. This chain uses TRBV29-1 with TRBJ2-5; TRBD1 matches 9 bases. Sequencing used PBMCs. The sequence came from a woman aged 45-60 years in good health and CMV-seronegative. The CDR3 reads CSGGQGGALETQYF. In DNA, the CDR3 is TGCAGCGGGGGACAGGGAGGGGCATTAGAGACCCAGTACTTC.